Each of the 29 T cell receptor beta chains below was sequenced from the same sample in a study of blood T cell repertoires in COVID-19. This table comes from immunoSEQ multiplex PCR, and its TCRdb copy is limited to in-frame clones, with some not included. The sample records about 370,000 clones, 90% being singletons. The sample comprised peripheral blood. These receptors were collected from a young man with active or convalescent COVID-19.

The rearrangement joins TRBV19 to TRBJ1-2; 9 bases fit TRBD1. CDR1 LNHDA and CDR2 SQIVND come from the germline V gene (reference sequence). There are 14 residues in the CDR3. V lost 4 bases, J lost 6 bases, and 6 bases stayed unmatched. CDR3 amino acids: CASSTRDRVNGYTF. In nucleotides, the CDR3 is TGTGCCAGTAGTACCCGGGACAGGGTTAATGGCTACACCTTC.

The V and J genes are TRBV19 and TRBJ1-6, with TRBD1 matching over 9 bases. The CDR3 runs to 14 residues. Germline V gene lookup returns CDR1 LNHDA and CDR2 SQIVND (reference sequence). V shed 7 bases and J 9 bases; nucleotides not matched to a gene: 7. In DNA, the CDR3 is TGTGCCAGTACCCCGGACAGGGGAAGTTCACCCCTCCACTTT. Protein product: CASTPDRGSSPLHF.

The chain recombines TRBV7-2 with TRBJ2-1; TRBD1 might be the D (5 bases). The CDR3 has 15 residues. V dropped 0 bases and J dropped 7 bases, with 13 bases sitting between them. Germline V CDR1 and CDR2: SGHTA, FQGNSA. The CDR3 nucleotides are TGTGCCAGCAGCTTAGCGGACATGACGAGGAATGAGCAGTTCTTC. Protein product: CASSLADMTRNEQFF.

CDR3 nucleotides: TGTGCCAGCAGAGGGGACAGCGATCAGCCCCAGCATTTT. Its protein product is CASRGDSDQPQHF. J is TRBJ1-5 and V is TRBV6-6; 7 bases are shared with TRBD1. After removal of 6 bases from V and 5 bases from J, the junction contained 4 bases not matched to a gene. Germline V gene lookup returns CDR1 MNHNY and CDR2 SVGAGI (reference sequence). There are 13 residues in the CDR3.

The V gene is TRBV6-4, the J gene TRBJ2-1; TRBD1 matches 7 bases. The ends lost 3 bases at V and 8 bases at J; junction bases unmatched: 10. CDR1 and CDR2 (germline): MRHNA, SNTAGT. The CDR3 contains 15 residues. CDR3 bases: TGTGCCAGCAGTGATTGGGCAGGGGGTCGCGATGAGCAGTTCTTC. It translates to CASSDWAGGRDEQFF.

This rearrangement joins TRBV10-3 to TRBJ2-5; a possible D gene is TRBD1 (5 bases). Germline CDR1 and CDR2: ENHRY and SYGVKD. The ends were cut back, 11 bases at V and 2 bases at J, with 15 bases in the middle. The CDR3 has 13 amino acids. The CDR3 nucleotides are TGTGCCTCTTCCGAGACAGTACAAGAGACCCAGTACTTC. It specifies CASSETVQETQYF.

This chain connects TRBV7-9 to TRBJ1-2; TRBD1 matches at 10 bases. Germline CDR1 and CDR2: SEHNR and FQNEAQ (reference sequence). Trimming cost V 5 bases and J 8 bases; bases outside gene matches: 5. This CDR3 is built from 13 residues. In DNA, the CDR3 is TGTGCCAGCAGCCTGACAGGGGGCTGGGGCTACACCTTC. This translates into CASSLTGGWGYTF.

This chain links TRBV5-1 with TRBJ2-1; TRBD1 is a possible D gene (6 bases). V was shortened by 0 bases and J by 1 base, with 8 bases between the two germline ends. The CDR3 has 15 residues. Germline V gene data show CDR1 as SGHRS and CDR2 as YFSETQ. CDR3 nucleotides: TGCGCCAGCAGCTTGGGTGGACAGTCCTACAATGAGCAGTTCTTC. This sequence encodes CASSLGGQSYNEQFF.

V usage is TRBV7-2 and J usage is TRBJ2-7; 12 bases agree with TRBD1. The germline CDR1 and CDR2 sequences are SGHTA and FQGNSA. The CDR3 is 17 amino acids. After removal of 2 bases from V and 7 bases from J, the junction contained 12 bases not matched to a gene. CDR3 DNA sequence: TGTGCCAGCAGCTTATATGGGGCGGGACAGGGGGCAAATGAGCAGTACTTC. Its translation is CASSLYGAGQGANEQYF.

Only one count was recorded for this clone. The rearrangement joins TRBV7-9 to TRBJ2-7, with 9 nucleotides matching TRBD1. CDR3 length: 15 residues. The junction had 8 bases not matched to a gene; V was cut back by 6 bases and J by 2 bases. The germline V gene has CDR1 SEHNR and CDR2 FQNEAQ (reference sequence). The CDR3, as DNA: TGTGCCAGCAGTCGGGGACAGGGCACGACCTACGAGCAGTACTTC. Protein product: CASSRGQGTTYEQYF.

The chain joins TRBV19 to TRBJ1-4; no reliable D call. Germline V gene lookup returns CDR1 LNHDA and CDR2 SQIVND (reference sequence). CDR3 length: 14 amino acids. V was shortened by 3 bases and J by 7 bases, with 12 bases between the two germline ends. The CDR3 nucleotides are TGTGCCAGTAGTATCCCAGGTCTGGTTGAAAAACTGTTTTTT. Protein sequence: CASSIPGLVEKLFF.

A single count supports this clone. V is TRBV5-1 and J is TRBJ2-5, with D possibly TRBD2 on 6 matching bases. The V gene lost 6 bases and the J gene lost 0 bases, with 12 bases spanning the gap. This CDR3 has 14 amino acids. CDR1 is SGHRS and CDR2 is YFSETQ in the germline V gene. This CDR3 is CASTAGLHQETQYF. DNA of the CDR3: TGCGCCAGCACTGCGGGACTCCACCAAGAGACCCAGTACTTC.

This chain joins TRBV7-2 and TRBJ1-1; D gene unclear. Germline V gives CDR1 SGHTA, CDR2 FQGNSA. The CDR3 consists of 15 residues. V gave up 0 bases and J gave up 0 bases, with 8 bases separating them. DNA for the CDR3: TGTGCCAGCAGCTTAGCCCCGGGGATGAACACTGAAGCTTTCTTT. Protein product: CASSLAPGMNTEAFF.

Worth noting for this clone: The same CDR3 can be traced to other DNA sequences in this sample. The chain carries TRBV6-5 and TRBJ1-1, with D possibly TRBD1 on 5 matching bases. V lost 6 bases and J lost 1, with 6 bases in between. Germline V CDR1 and CDR2: MNHEY, SVGAGI. The CDR3 is 12 amino acids. CDR3 bases: TGTGCCAGCAGGCAGGGGAACACTGAAGCTTTCTTT. Amino acids: CASRQGNTEAFF.

This clone has a single count. J is TRBJ2-5 and V is TRBV15, with TRBD1 identical over 10 bases. V lost 2 bases and J lost 3; bases outside the gene matches: 12. Germline CDR1 and CDR2: LNHNV and YYDKDF (reference sequence). This CDR3 is 18 amino acids long. The CDR3 sequence is CATSRSTGTGAEKETQYF. CDR3 in DNA: TGTGCCACCAGCAGATCTACGGGGACAGGGGCCGAAAAAGAGACCCAGTACTTC.

The chain combines TRBV11-2 with TRBJ1-6; D is unresolved. Trimming took 1 base from V and 8 from J, leaving 12 bases between them. Germline CDR1 and CDR2: SGHAT and FQNNGV. This CDR3 contains 15 residues. CDR3 in DNA: TGTGCCAGCAGCTTAGCTTACAGCGGATATTCACCCCTCCACTTT. It codes for CASSLAYSGYSPLHF.

The rearrangement joins TRBV24-1 to TRBJ1-2; perhaps TRBD1 as D (5 bases). The CDR3 sequence is 13 residues long. In germline, CDR1 is KGHDR, CDR2 SFDVKD. Trimming shortened V by 7 bases and J by 1 base, and 9 bases separated the two germline ends. Here the CDR3 reads CATSIDSNYGYTF. The DNA of the CDR3 is TGTGCCACCAGCATTGACAGTAACTATGGCTACACCTTC.

This clone appeared a few times. This chain uses TRBV6-5 with TRBJ1-1; TRBD1 matches at 9 bases. Germline CDR1 reads MNHEY; CDR2 reads SVGAGI. The V and J ends lost 4 bases and 5 bases, in that order; junction bases with no gene match: 5. This CDR3 is 14 amino acids long. CDR3 DNA: TGTGCCAGCAGTTCCGGGACAGGGAGGACTGAAGCTTTCTTT. Its translation: CASSSGTGRTEAFF.

This clone came up once. Other nucleotide sequences from this sample produce the same CDR3. V usage is TRBV7-9 and J usage is TRBJ1-2, with 10 bases identical to TRBD1. From germline, CDR1 is SEHNR and CDR2 FQNEAQ (reference sequence). The J segment lost 2 bases and the V segment lost 1 base, leaving 1 base of the junction unmatched. CDR3 length: 15 amino acids. CDR3: CASSLGGQGNYGYTF. The DNA of the CDR3 is TGTGCCAGCAGCTTAGGGGGACAGGGGAACTATGGCTACACCTTC.

This rearrangement joins TRBV11-2 to TRBJ1-3, with 7 nucleotides matching TRBD1. This CDR3 has 15 amino acids. J was trimmed by 4 bases and V by 5 bases; bases with no gene match: 8. CDR1 SGHAT and CDR2 FQNNGV come from the germline V gene. For the CDR3, the DNA is TGTGCCAGCAGCCCTCAACAGGGGTTAGGAAACACCATATATTTT. It encodes CASSPQQGLGNTIYF.

The V and J genes are TRBV28 and TRBJ2-2; 7 nucleotides match TRBD2. The CDR3 totals 15 residues. Germline trimming cut 6 bases from V and 2 bases from J; bases unmatched to any gene: 6. The germline CDR1 and CDR2 sequences are MDHEN and SYDVKM. CDR3 protein: CASSSGLPNTGELFF. The CDR3 DNA follows: TGTGCCAGCAGCTCGGGACTACCCAACACCGGGGAGCTGTTTTTT. Variable domain in full (rest from reference TRBV28 and TRBJ2-2): DVKVTQSSRYLVKRTGEKVFLECVQDMDHENMFWYRQDPGLGLRLIYFSYDVKMKEKGDIPEGYSVSREKKERFSLILESASTNQTSMYLCASSSGLPNTGELFFGEGSRLTVL.

V gene TRBV18 combines with J gene TRBJ1-4; 9 bases are a match to TRBD1. V was pared by 5 bases and J by 3 bases, with 4 bases of the junction left unmatched. The CDR3 loop spans 15 amino acids. CDR1 is KGHSH, CDR2 LQKENI, per germline. The CDR3 is CASSSGQGSNEKLFF. CDR3 in DNA: TGTGCCAGCTCATCAGGACAGGGGTCTAATGAAAAACTGTTTTTT.

The chain carries TRBV7-2 and TRBJ2-7; maybe TRBD1 (7 bases). Trimming removed 1 base from V and 1 base from J, with 11 bases in between. Germline CDR1 is SGHTA and CDR2 is FQGNSA. The CDR3 spans 15 residues. In DNA form, the CDR3 reads TGTGCCAGCAGCTTAGGCCCAGGGGGGTCCTACGAGCAGTACTTC. Encoded protein: CASSLGPGGSYEQYF.

The CDR3 loop reads CASSQELANTGELFF. The CDR3 DNA follows: TGTGCCAGCAGCCAAGAACTAGCGAACACCGGGGAGCTGTTTTTT. V gene TRBV4-2 combines with J gene TRBJ2-2, with D tentatively TRBD2 (5 bases). Trimming removed 0 bases from V and 0 bases from J, with 5 bases in between. Germline V gene lookup returns CDR1 LGHNA and CDR2 YNFKEQ. There are 15 residues in the CDR3.

The rearrangement links TRBV7-9 to TRBJ1-2, with D hard to call. CDR1 and CDR2 from the germline V gene are SEHNR and FQNEAQ (reference sequence). This CDR3 is built from 15 residues. V lost 5 bases, J lost 6 bases, and 19 bases lay in between. The CDR3 DNA reads as TGTGCCAGCAGCGAGTCGGCTCCCCGACTAGATGGCTACACCTTC. This sequence encodes CASSESAPRLDGYTF.

This clone came up once. The chain is built from TRBV7-3 and TRBJ2-1, with 7 bases matching TRBD1. Germline trimming cut 5 bases from V and 0 bases from J; bases unmatched to any gene: 10. The CDR3 loop spans 17 amino acids. Per the germline V gene, CDR1 is SGHTA and CDR2 is FQGTGA. The DNA of the CDR3 is TGTGCCAGCAGCCCCCGACAGGGCATAAACTCCTACAATGAGCAGTTCTTC. Amino acids: CASSPRQGINSYNEQFF. The full variable domain, in which reference TRBV7-3 and TRBJ2-1 provide the parts outside the CDR3, is GAGVSQTPSNKVTEKGKYVELRCDPISGHTALYWYRQSLGQGPEFLIYFQGTGAADDSGLPNDRFFAVRPEGSVSTLKIQRTERGDSAVYLCASSPRQGINSYNEQFFGPGTRLTVL.

The rearrangement joins TRBV3-1 (or the pseudogene TRBV3-2) to TRBJ2-7; D uncertain. Germline CDR1 reads LGHDT; CDR2 reads YNNKEL (reference sequence). The CDR3 extends over 11 amino acids. The V end was cut by 8 bases, the J end by 7 bases, with 12 bases between. In DNA, the CDR3 is TGTGCCAGCCGTGGAGTGGGTGAGCAGTACTTC. Its translation: CASRGVGEQYF.

As to this clone: The junction departs from the called germline gene at one end, perhaps through a read error. The V call is TRBV4-2, the J call TRBJ2-7, with 11 bases identical to TRBD1. CDR1 LGHNA and CDR2 YNFKEQ come from the germline V gene. CDR3 length: 13 amino acids. The CDR3 loop is CASSQDTDRGREF. CDR3 DNA sequence: TGTGCCAGCAGCCAAGATACGGACAGGGGGCGCGAATTC.

The V call is TRBV10-3, the J call TRBJ1-6; D gene unclear. Trimming took 2 bases from V and 6 from J, leaving 20 bases between them. The CDR3 consists of 18 residues. Germline lookup yields CDR1 ENHRY and CDR2 SYGVKD. CDR3 DNA sequence: TGTGCCATCAGTGAGCCACTCTTGAGGCCGGGAACTAATTCACCCCTCCACTTT. It is translated as CAISEPLLRPGTNSPLHF.